The present T cell receptor beta chain was sequenced within a study of cytomegalovirus exposure and HLA in healthy donors. About the research overall: A preliminary data release comprised around 90 million unique TCRs obtained from HLA-typed donors.

The CDR3 runs 18 residues. The V gene end was trimmed by 0 bases and the J gene end by 3 bases; junction bases not matched to a gene: 9. In germline, CDR1 is SGDLS, CDR2 YYNGEE. As to this clone: Its antigen is unidentified.

The PCR contained 60 Vbeta and 13 Jbeta primers. Assay used: immunoSEQ multiplex PCR; TCRdb lists only in-frame clones, some missing. The sample lists 150,000 to 200,000 clones, roughly 88% occurring once. Study observations and caveats: Researchers reportedly found TCR beta sequences accurately predicted most subjects' HLA-A and HLA-B alleles. Cytomegalovirus status was reportedly diagnosed by the classifier with high specificity and sensitivity.

Sequenced: PBMCs. The receptor was isolated from a young man in good health and CMV-seropositive. The rearrangement uses TRBV9 and TRBJ2-5; 12 bases fit TRBD2. In DNA, the CDR3 is TGTGCCAGCAGCGTAGCTCCCACTAGCGGGGGGTACAAAGAGACCCAGTACTTC. Protein sequence: CASSVAPTSGGYKETQYF.